The T cell receptor beta chain under discussion was sequenced for a study of CD8+ T cells in alopecia areata. For the study at large: Each day, treated patients took oral tofacitinib twice, at 5 to 10 mg per dose. Study-wide points: Many expanded lesional clones persisted during tofacitinib (in both scalp and blood). It was lesional scalp, especially alopecia totalis/universalis, that showed higher clonality than normal scalp.

V lost 6 bases and J lost 4; bases outside the gene matches: 6. Germline V lookup: CDR1 LNHDA, CDR2 SQIVND (reference sequence). This CDR3 spans 14 amino acids. Treatment reported: oral pan-JAK inhibitor, 5-10 mg twice daily. Lesional scalp punch biopsies and peripheral blood were collected from alopecia areata patients. The authors extracted RNA and reverse transcribed it into cDNA as the sequencing template. The assay was immunoSEQ multiplex PCR, and TCRdb's table has in-frame clones only and misses some. The data contain 200,000 or so clones, less than 45% of them singletons. As concerns this clone: What it recognizes is unknown.

This TCR was recovered from a human donor with alopecia areata. V is TRBV19 and J is TRBJ1-5; TRBD1 agrees at 7 bases. The material sequenced was CD4+ T cells sorted from blood, taken at approximately week 30, from a patient treated with tofacitinib. CDR3 sequence reads: CASRVSGQNQPQHF. As DNA, the CDR3 is TGTGCCAGTAGGGTTTCGGGACAGAATCAGCCCCAGCATTTT.